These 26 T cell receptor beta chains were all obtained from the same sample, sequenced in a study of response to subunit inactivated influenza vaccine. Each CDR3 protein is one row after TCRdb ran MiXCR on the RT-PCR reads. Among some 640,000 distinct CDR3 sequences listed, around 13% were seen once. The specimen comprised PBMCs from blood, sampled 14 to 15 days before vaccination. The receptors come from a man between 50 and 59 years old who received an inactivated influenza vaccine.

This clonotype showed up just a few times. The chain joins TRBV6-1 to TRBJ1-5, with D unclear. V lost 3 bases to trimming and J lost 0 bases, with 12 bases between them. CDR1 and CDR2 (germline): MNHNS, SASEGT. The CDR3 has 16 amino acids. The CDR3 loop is CASSDRRLYSNQPQHF. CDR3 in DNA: TGTGCCAGCAGTGATCGCCGGCTATATAGCAATCAGCCCCAGCATTTT.

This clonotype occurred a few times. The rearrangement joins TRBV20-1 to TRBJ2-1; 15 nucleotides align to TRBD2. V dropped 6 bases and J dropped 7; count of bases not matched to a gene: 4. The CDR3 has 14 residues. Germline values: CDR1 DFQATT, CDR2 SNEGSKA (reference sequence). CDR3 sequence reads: CSAIGTSGGNEQFF. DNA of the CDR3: TGCAGTGCCATCGGGACTAGCGGGGGGAATGAGCAGTTCTTC.

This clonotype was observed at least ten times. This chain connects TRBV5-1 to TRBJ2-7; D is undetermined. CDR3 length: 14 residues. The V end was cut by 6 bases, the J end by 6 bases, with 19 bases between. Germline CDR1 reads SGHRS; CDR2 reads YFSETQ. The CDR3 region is CASNPPGTSSEQYF. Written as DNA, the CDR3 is TGCGCCAGCAACCCCCCCGGAACGAGTTCCGAGCAGTACTTC.

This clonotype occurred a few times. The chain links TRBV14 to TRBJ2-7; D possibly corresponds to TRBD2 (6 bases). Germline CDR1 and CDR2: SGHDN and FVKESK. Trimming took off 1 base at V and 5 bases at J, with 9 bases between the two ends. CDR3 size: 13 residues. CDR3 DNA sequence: TGTGCCAGCAGCCAAGTGGAGGGTAACGAGCAGTACTTC. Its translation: CASSQVEGNEQYF.

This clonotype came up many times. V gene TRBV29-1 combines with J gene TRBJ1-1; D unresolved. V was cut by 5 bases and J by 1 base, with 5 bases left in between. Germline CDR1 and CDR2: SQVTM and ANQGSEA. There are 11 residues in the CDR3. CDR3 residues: CSVNKNTEAFF. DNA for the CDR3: TGCAGCGTTAACAAGAACACTGAAGCTTTCTTT. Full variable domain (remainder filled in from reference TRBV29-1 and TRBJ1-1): SAVISQKPSRDICQRGTSLTIQCQVDSQVTMMFWYRQQPGQSLTLIATANQGSEATYESGFVIDKFPISRPNLTFSTLTVSNMSPEDSSIYLCSVNKNTEAFFGQGTRLTVV.

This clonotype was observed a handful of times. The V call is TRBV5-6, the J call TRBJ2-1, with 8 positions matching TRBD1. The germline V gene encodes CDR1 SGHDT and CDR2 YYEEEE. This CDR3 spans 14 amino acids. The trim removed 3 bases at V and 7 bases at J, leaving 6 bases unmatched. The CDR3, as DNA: TGTGCCAGCAGCTATTGGACAGGGAGGAATGAGCAGTTCTTC. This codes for CASSYWTGRNEQFF.

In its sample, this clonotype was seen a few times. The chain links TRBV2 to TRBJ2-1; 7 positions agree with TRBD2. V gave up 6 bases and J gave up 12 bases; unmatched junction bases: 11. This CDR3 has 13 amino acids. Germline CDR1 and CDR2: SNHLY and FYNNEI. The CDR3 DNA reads TGTGCCAGCAGCGTCAATGCGGGAGTAGGGCAGTTCTTC. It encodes CASSVNAGVGQFF.

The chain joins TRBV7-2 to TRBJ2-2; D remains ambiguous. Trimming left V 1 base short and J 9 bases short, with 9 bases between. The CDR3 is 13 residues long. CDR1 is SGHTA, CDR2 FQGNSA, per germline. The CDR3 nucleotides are TGTGCCAGCAGCTTAGACTCTATCCGGGAGCTGTTTTTT. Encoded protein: CASSLDSIRELFF.

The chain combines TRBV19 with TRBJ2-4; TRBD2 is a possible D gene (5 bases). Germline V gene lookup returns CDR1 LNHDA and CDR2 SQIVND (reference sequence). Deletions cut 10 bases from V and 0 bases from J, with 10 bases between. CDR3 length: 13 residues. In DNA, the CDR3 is TGTGCCACCCGTGCGGGAGCCAAAAACATTCAGTACTTC. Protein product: CATRAGAKNIQYF.

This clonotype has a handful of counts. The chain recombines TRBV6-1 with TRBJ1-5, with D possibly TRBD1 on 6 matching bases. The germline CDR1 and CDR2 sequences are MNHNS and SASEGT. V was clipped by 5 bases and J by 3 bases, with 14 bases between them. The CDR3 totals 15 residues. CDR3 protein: CASSPRGGLNQPQHF. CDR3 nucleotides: TGTGCCAGCAGTCCCAGAGGGGGGCTCAATCAGCCCCAGCATTTT.

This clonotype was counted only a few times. The CDR3: CASSSDTYQGKGTGELFF. As DNA, the CDR3 is TGTGCCAGCAGCTCCGACACGTACCAGGGAAAGGGGACCGGGGAGCTGTTTTTT. The chain uses TRBV7-6 and TRBJ2-2; D possibly corresponds to TRBD1 (5 bases). Trimming removed 4 bases from V and 5 bases from J, with 23 bases in between. The CDR3 runs to 18 residues. Per germline, CDR1 SGHVS and CDR2 FNYEAQ.

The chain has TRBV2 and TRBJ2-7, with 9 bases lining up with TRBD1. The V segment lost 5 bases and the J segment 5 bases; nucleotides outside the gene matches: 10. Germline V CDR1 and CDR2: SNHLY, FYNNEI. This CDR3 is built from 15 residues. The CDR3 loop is CASSQTGTGLDEQYF. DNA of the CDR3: TGTGCCAGCAGTCAGACCGGGACAGGGTTGGACGAGCAGTACTTC.

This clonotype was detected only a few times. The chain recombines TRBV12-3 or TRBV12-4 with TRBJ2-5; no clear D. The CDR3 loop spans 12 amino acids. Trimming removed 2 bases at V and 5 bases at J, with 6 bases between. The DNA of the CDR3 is TGTGCCAGCAGTTTAAATTCGGAGACCCAGTACTTC. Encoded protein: CASSLNSETQYF.

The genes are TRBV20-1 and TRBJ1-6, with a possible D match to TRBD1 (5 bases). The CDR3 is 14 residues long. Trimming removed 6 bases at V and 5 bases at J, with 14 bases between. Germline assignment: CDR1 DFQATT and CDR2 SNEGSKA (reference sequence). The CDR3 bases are TGCAGTGCGACGGGACTGGGGGATAATTCACCCCTCCACTTT. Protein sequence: CSATGLGDNSPLHF.

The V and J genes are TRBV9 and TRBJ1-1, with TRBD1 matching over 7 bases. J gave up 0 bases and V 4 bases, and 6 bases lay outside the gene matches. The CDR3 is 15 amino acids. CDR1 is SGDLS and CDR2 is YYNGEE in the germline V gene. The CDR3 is CASSPTGQMNTEAFF. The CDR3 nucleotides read TGTGCCAGCAGCCCGACGGGACAGATGAACACTGAAGCTTTCTTT. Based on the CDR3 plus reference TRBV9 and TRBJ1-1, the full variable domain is DSGVTQTPKHLITATGQRVTLRCSPRSGDLSVYWYQQSLDQGLQFLIQYYNGEERAKGNILERFSAQQFPDLHSELNLSSLELGDSALYFCASSPTGQMNTEAFFGQGTRLTVV.

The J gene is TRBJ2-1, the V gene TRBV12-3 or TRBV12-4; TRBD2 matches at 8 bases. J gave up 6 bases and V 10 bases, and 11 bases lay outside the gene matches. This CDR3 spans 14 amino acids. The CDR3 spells CATYPGTSLNEQFF. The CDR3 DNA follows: TGTGCCACCTACCCCGGGACTAGTCTCAATGAGCAGTTCTTC.

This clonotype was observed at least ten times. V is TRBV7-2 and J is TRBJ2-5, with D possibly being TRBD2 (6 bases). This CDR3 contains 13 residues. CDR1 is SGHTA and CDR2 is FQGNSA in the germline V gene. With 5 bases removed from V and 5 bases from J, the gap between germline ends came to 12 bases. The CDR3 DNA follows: TGTGCCAGCAGCCCTAGGAGCGGGGAGACCCAGTACTTC. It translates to CASSPRSGETQYF.

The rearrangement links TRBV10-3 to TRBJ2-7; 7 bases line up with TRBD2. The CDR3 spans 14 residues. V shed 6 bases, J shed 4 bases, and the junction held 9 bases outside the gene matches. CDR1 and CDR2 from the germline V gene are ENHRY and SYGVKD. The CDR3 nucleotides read TGTGCCATCAGCCTCCAACGCGGGGGTTACGAGCAGTACTTC. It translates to CAISLQRGGYEQYF.

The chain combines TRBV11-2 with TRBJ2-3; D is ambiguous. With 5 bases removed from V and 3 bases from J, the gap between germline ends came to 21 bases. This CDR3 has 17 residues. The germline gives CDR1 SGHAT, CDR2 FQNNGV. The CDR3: CASSPRIPRGGTDTQYF. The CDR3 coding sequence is TGTGCCAGCAGCCCACGCATCCCTAGAGGTGGGACAGATACGCAGTATTTT. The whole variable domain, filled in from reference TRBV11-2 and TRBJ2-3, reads EAGVAQSPRYKIIEKRQSVAFWCNPISGHATLYWYQQILGQGPKLLIQFQNNGVVDDSQLPKDRFSAERLKGVDSTLKIQPAKLEDSAVYLCASSPRIPRGGTDTQYFGPGTRLTVL.

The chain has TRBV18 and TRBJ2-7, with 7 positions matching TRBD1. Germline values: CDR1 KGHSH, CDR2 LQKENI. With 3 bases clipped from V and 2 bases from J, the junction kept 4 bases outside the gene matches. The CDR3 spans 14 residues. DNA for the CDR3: TGTGCCAGCTCACCCGGGACAGTCCCCTACGAGCAGTACTTC. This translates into CASSPGTVPYEQYF.

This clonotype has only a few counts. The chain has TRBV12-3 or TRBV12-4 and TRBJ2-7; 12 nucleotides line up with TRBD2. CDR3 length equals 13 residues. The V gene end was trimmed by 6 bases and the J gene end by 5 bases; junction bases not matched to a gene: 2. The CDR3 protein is CASSWTSGNEQYF. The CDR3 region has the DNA TGTGCCAGCAGCTGGACTAGCGGGAACGAGCAGTACTTC.

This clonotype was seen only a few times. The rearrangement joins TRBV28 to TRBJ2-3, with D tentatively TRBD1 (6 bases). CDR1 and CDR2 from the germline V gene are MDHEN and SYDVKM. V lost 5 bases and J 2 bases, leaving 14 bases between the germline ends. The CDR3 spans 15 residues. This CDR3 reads CASSQFRGYTDTQYF. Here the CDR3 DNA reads TGTGCCAGCAGTCAATTCAGGGGTTACACAGATACGCAGTATTTT. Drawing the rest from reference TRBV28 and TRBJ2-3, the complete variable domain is DVKVTQSSRYLVKRTGEKVFLECVQDMDHENMFWYRQDPGLGLRLIYFSYDVKMKEKGDIPEGYSVSREKKERFSLILESASTNQTSMYLCASSQFRGYTDTQYFGPGTRLTVL.

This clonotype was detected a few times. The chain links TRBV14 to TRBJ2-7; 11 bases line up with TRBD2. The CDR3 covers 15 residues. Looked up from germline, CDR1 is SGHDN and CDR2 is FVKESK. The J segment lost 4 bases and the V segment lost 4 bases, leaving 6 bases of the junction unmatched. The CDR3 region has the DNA TGTGCCAGCAGCCTAGTAGCGGGAGGGCTTTACGAGCAGTACTTC. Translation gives CASSLVAGGLYEQYF. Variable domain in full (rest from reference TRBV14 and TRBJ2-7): EAGVTQFPSHSVIEKGQTVTLRCDPISGHDNLYWYRRVMGKEIKFLLHFVKESKQDESGMPNNRFLAERTGGTYSTLKVQPAELEDSGVYFCASSLVAGGLYEQYFGPGTRLTVT.

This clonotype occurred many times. The DNA for the CDR3 is TGCAGTGCAACCATCGTGAGACAGAGGTACTATGGCTACACCTTC. The encoded protein is CSATIVRQRYYGYTF. The chain uses TRBV20-1 and TRBJ1-2; a possible D gene is TRBD1 (5 bases). V was trimmed by 6 bases and J by 3 bases, leaving 20 bases between them. The germline gives CDR1 DFQATT, CDR2 SNEGSKA (reference sequence). There are 15 residues in the CDR3.

In nucleotides, the CDR3 is TGCAGTGCTAGAGACCGGCTTCAGCAAACAGATACGCAGTATTTT. Its protein product is CSARDRLQQTDTQYF. The J gene is TRBJ2-3, the V gene TRBV20-1; D gene unclear. Trimming cost V 0 bases and J 3 bases, with 13 bases left between them. The germline V gene encodes CDR1 DFQATT and CDR2 SNEGSKA (reference sequence). This CDR3 comprises 15 residues.

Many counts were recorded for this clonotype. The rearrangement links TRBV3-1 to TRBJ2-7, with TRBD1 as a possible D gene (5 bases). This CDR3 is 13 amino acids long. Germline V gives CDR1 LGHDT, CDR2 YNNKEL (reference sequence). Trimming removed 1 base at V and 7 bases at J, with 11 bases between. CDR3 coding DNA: TGTGCCAGCAGCCAAGTGGGGCGGTCTGAGCAGTACTTC. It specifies CASSQVGRSEQYF.